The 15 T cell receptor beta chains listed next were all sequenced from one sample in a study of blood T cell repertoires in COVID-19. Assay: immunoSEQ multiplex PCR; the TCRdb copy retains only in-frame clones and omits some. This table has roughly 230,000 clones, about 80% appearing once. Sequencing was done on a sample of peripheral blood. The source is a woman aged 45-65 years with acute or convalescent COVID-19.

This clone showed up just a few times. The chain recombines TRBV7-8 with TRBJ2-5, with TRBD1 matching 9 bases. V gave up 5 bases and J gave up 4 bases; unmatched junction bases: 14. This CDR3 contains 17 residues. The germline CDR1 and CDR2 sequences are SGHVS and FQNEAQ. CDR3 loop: CASSPRPRDRERETQYF. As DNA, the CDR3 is TGTGCCAGCAGCCCACGACCCCGGGACAGGGAACGAGAGACCCAGTACTTC.

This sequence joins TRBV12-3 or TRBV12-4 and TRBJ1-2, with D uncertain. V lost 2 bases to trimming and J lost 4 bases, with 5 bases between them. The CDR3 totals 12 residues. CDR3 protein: CASSLPGYGYTF. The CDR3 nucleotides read TGTGCCAGCAGTTTACCAGGCTATGGCTACACCTTC.

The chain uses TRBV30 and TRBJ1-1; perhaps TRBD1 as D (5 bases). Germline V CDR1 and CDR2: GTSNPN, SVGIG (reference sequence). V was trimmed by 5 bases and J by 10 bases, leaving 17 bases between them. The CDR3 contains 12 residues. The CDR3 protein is CAWSPIIGGAFF. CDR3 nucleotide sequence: TGTGCCTGGTCTCCAATAATCGGGGGAGCTTTCTTT.

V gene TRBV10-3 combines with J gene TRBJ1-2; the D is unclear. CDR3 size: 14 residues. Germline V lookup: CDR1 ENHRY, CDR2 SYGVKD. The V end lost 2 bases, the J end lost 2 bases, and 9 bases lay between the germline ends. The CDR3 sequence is CAISEEGVNYGYTF. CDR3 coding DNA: TGTGCCATCAGTGAGGAGGGCGTAAACTATGGCTACACCTTC.

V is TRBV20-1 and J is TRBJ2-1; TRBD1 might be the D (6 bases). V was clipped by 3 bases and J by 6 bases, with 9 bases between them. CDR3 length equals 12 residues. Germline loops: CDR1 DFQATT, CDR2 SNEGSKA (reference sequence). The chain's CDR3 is CSASQGPNEQFF. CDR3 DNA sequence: TGCAGTGCTAGTCAGGGGCCCAATGAGCAGTTCTTC.

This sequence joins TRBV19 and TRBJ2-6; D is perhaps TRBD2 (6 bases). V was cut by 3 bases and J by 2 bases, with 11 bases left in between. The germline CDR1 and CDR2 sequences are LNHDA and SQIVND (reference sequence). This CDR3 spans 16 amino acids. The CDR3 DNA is TGTGCCAGTAGTATGGGAAGGGAGGCTGGGGCCAACGTCCTGACTTTC. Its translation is CASSMGREAGANVLTF.

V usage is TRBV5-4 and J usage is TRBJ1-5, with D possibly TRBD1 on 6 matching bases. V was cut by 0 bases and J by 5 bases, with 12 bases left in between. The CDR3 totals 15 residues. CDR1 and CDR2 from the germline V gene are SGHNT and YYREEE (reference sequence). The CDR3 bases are TGTGCCAGCAGCTTGGGGGGGACATCCGATCAGCCCCAGCATTTT. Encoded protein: CASSLGGTSDQPQHF.

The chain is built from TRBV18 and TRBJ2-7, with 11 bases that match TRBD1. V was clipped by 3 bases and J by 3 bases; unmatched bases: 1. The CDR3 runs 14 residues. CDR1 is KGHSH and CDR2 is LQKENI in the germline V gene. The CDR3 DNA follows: TGTGCCAGCTCACCGGGACAGGGGGTCTACGAGCAGTACTTC. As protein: CASSPGQGVYEQYF.

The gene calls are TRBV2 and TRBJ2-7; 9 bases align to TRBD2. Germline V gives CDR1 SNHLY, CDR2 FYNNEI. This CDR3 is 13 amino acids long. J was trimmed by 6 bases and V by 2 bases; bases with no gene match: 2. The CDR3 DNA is TGTGCCAGCAGTGAACTAGCGGGGCTCGAGCAGTACTTC. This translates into CASSELAGLEQYF.

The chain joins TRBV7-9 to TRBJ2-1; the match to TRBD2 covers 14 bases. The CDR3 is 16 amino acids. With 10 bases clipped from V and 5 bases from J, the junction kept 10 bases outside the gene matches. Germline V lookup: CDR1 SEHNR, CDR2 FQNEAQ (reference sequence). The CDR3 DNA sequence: TGTGCCACTGAAGGGACTAGCGGGAGTCGGGACAATGAGCAGTTCTTC. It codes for CATEGTSGSRDNEQFF. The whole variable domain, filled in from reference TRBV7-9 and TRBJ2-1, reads DTGVSQNPRHKITKRGQNVTFRCDPISEHNRLYWYRQTLGQGPEFLTYFQNEAQLEKSRLLSDRFSAERPKGSFSTLEIQRTEQGDSAMYLCATEGTSGSRDNEQFFGPGTRLTVL.

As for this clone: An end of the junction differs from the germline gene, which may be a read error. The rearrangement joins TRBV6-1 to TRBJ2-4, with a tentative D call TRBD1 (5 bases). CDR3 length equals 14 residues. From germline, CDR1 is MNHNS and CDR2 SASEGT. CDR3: CASSEEGQRRRMNF. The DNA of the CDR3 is TGTGCCAGCAGTGAAGAGGGGCAACGGCGTAGAATGAACTTC.

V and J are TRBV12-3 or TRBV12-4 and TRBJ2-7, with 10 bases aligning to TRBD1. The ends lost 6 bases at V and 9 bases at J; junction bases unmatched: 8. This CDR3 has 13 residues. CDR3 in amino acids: CASSRDRGLVQYF. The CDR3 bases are TGTGCCAGCAGCCGCGACAGGGGGCTGGTGCAGTACTTC.

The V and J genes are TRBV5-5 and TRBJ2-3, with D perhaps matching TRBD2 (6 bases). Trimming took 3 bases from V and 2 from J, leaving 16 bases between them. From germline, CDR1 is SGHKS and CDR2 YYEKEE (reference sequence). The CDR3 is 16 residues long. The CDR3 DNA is TGTGCCAGCAGCTGGAGGAGGGCGGGGCTCACAGATACGCAGTATTTT. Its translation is CASSWRRAGLTDTQYF.

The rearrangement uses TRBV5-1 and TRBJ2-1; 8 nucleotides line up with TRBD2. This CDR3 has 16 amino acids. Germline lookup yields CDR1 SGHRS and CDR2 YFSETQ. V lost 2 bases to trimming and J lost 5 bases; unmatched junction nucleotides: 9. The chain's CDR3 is CASSFHGTREDNEQFF. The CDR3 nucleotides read TGCGCCAGCAGCTTCCACGGGACTAGGGAGGACAATGAGCAGTTCTTC.

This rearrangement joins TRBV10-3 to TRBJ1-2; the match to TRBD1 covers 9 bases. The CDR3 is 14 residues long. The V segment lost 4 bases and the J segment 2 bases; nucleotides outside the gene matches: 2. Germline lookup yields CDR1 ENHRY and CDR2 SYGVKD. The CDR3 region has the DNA TGTGCCATCAGTGGAGACAGGGGGAACTATGGCTACACCTTC. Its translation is CAISGDRGNYGYTF.